The 19 T cell receptor beta chains below come from one sample, sequenced in a study of blood T cell repertoires in COVID-19. The assay was immunoSEQ multiplex PCR, and TCRdb's table has in-frame clones only and misses some. Of 440,000 or so clones listed, 70% to 90% were seen once; the top ten hold about 1.6%. The sequenced sample was peripheral blood. The origin of the receptors is a woman in her thirties or forties with COVID-19, enrolled during active disease.

The CDR3 DNA reads as TGCGCCAGCAGCCAAGCGGGCAGGGGCTACGAGCAGTACTTC. It translates to CASSQAGRGYEQYF. This rearrangement joins TRBV4-3 to TRBJ2-7; D might be TRBD1 (6 bases). Germline V CDR1 and CDR2: LGHNA, YSLEER. V was shortened by 1 base and J by 3 bases, with 10 bases between the two germline ends. There are 14 residues in the CDR3.

The genes are TRBV20-1 and TRBJ2-1; TRBD1 aligns across 7 bases. Per the germline V gene, CDR1 is DFQATT and CDR2 is SNEGSKA (reference sequence). This CDR3 spans 15 amino acids. The trim removed 3 bases at V and 4 bases at J, leaving 9 bases unmatched. DNA for the CDR3: TGCAGTGCTAGTCGCCTTGGACAGGAGTACAATGAGCAGTTCTTC. Translation gives CSASRLGQEYNEQFF.

The rearrangement uses TRBV5-1 and TRBJ2-7; tentatively, D is TRBD1 (5 bases). The CDR3 extends over 15 amino acids. Germline V gene lookup returns CDR1 SGHRS and CDR2 YFSETQ. The V and J ends lost 4 bases and 2 bases respectively, with 16 bases between them. CDR3 nucleotides: TGCGCCAGCAGCCCGACAGCTCCCAATGCCTACGAGCAGTACTTC. Encoded protein: CASSPTAPNAYEQYF.

The chain couples TRBV5-4 to TRBJ2-6; TRBD1 matches at 8 bases. This CDR3 contains 17 residues. Germline CDR1 SGHNT, CDR2 YYREEE (reference sequence). J lost 1 base, V lost 5 bases, and 8 bases had no gene match. The CDR3 DNA follows: TGTGCCAGCAGGGCCGGGACAGGAGCATCTGGGGCCAACGTCCTGACTTTC. It yields the protein CASRAGTGASGANVLTF.

The chain uses TRBV7-2 and TRBJ2-3; 8 bases match TRBD1. Germline assignment: CDR1 SGHTA and CDR2 FQGNSA. This CDR3 contains 15 residues. With V trimmed by 2 bases and J by 2 bases, 3 bases remained unmatched. The CDR3 nucleotides are TGTGCCAGCAGCTTATCGGACAGGGTCACAGATACGCAGTATTTT. Encoded protein: CASSLSDRVTDTQYF.

This sequence joins TRBV5-1 and TRBJ1-1; possible D gene TRBD1, 6 bases. This CDR3 contains 15 residues. Germline values: CDR1 SGHRS, CDR2 YFSETQ. The ends were cut back, 4 bases at V and 1 base at J, with 14 bases in the middle. CDR3 sequence reads: CASSQVGQPNTEAFF. The CDR3 nucleotides are TGCGCCAGCAGCCAGGTAGGACAGCCGAACACTGAAGCTTTCTTT.

The chain uses TRBV19 and TRBJ2-3; 9 positions agree with TRBD1. Germline CDR1 reads LNHDA; CDR2 reads SQIVND (reference sequence). V trimming: 3 bases; J trimming: 6 bases; junction bases outside the gene matches: 7. CDR3 length: 15 amino acids. The CDR3 loop is CASSIRTGVADTQYF. CDR3 nucleotides: TGTGCCAGTAGTATTAGGACAGGGGTAGCGGATACGCAGTATTTT.

The V gene is TRBV4-1, the J gene TRBJ1-2; TRBD1 matches at 7 bases. The CDR3 spans 15 residues. In germline, CDR1 is MGHRA, CDR2 YSYEKL. J was trimmed by 4 bases and V by 1 base; bases with no gene match: 6. DNA of the CDR3: TGCGCCAGCAGCCAAGTCGGGACAGTTCGCTATGGCTACACCTTC. It encodes CASSQVGTVRYGYTF.

In this sample, this clone turned up once. The gene calls are TRBV27 and TRBJ1-1; 10 bases agree with TRBD1. J gave up 4 bases and V 3 bases, and 5 bases lay outside the gene matches. Germline V gene data show CDR1 as MNHEY and CDR2 as SMNVEV (reference sequence). The length of the CDR3 is 15 residues. CDR3 sequence (DNA): TGTGCCAGCAGTTTTTGGGACAGGGGTTTCACTGAAGCTTTCTTT. Its translation is CASSFWDRGFTEAFF.

The rearrangement uses TRBV29-1 and TRBJ2-4; 7 positions match TRBD1. The ends lost 6 bases at V and 0 bases at J; junction bases unmatched: 8. This CDR3 is 15 amino acids long. CDR1 and CDR2 (germline): SQVTM, ANQGSEA. The CDR3 here is CSVGTDSLAKNIQYF. The CDR3, as DNA: TGCAGCGTAGGGACAGATAGTCTAGCCAAAAACATTCAGTACTTC.

This sequence joins TRBV12-3 or TRBV12-4 and TRBJ1-1, with a weak D call TRBD1 (5 bases). The CDR3 length is 12 residues. The V and J ends lost 5 bases and 7 bases respectively, with 11 bases between them. CDR3 DNA: TGTGCCAGCAGTCGGACAATTGGTGAAGCTTTCTTT. This sequence encodes CASSRTIGEAFF.

The V call is TRBV9, the J call TRBJ2-7; the match to TRBD2 covers 8 bases. After removal of 0 bases from V and 9 bases from J, the junction contained 14 bases not matched to a gene. CDR1 and CDR2 (germline): SGDLS, YYNGEE. This CDR3 contains 16 residues. The CDR3 here is CASSVGDAGLDSVQYF. CDR3 DNA sequence: TGTGCCAGCAGCGTAGGGGACGCGGGACTAGATTCAGTGCAGTACTTC.

The rearrangement links TRBV6-4 to TRBJ2-1, with TRBD2 matching 12 bases. Germline CDR1 reads MRHNA; CDR2 reads SNTAGT. The CDR3 loop spans 15 amino acids. The V gene end was trimmed by 6 bases and the J gene end by 5 bases; junction bases not matched to a gene: 5. The CDR3, as DNA: TGTGCCAGCAGGGAACTAGCGGGGGGAGACAATGAGCAGTTCTTC. Its protein product is CASRELAGGDNEQFF.

The rearrangement uses TRBV25-1 and TRBJ2-2, with 7 bases aligning to TRBD2. The CDR3 contains 18 residues. After removal of 4 bases from V and 2 bases from J, the junction contained 13 bases not matched to a gene. In germline, CDR1 is MGHDK, CDR2 SYGVNS. The CDR3 DNA reads TGTGCCAGCAGTGCTAGACCTCGGGGGGTGACAAACACCGGGGAGCTGTTTTTT. Protein sequence: CASSARPRGVTNTGELFF.

The rearrangement links TRBV28 to TRBJ2-5; D perhaps matches TRBD1 (5 bases). The CDR3 is 15 residues long. V dropped 6 bases and J dropped 5 bases, with 19 bases sitting between them. Per the germline V gene, CDR1 is MDHEN and CDR2 is SYDVKM. CDR3 nucleotides: TGTGCCAGCAGCCAGGGCGGCTCCCGGCGGGAGACCCAGTACTTC. Translation gives CASSQGGSRRETQYF.

The J gene is TRBJ2-5, the V gene TRBV25-1; D gene ambiguous. V gave up 2 bases and J gave up 1 base, with 8 bases separating them. Germline V gene lookup returns CDR1 MGHDK and CDR2 SYGVNS. CDR3 length equals 14 residues. The chain's CDR3 is CASSELLFQETQYF. CDR3 nucleotide sequence: TGTGCCAGCAGTGAACTGTTGTTCCAAGAGACCCAGTACTTC.

CDR3 nucleotides: TGTGCCAGCAGTTACGTGTCGACACCGTTGTATGGCTACACCTTC. Protein: CASSYVSTPLYGYTF. The chain joins TRBV6-7 to TRBJ1-2; D is ambiguous. TRBV6-7 is marked as an open reading frame, function uncertain. Trimming cost V 2 bases and J 5 bases, with 15 bases left between them. This CDR3 has 15 amino acids.

V usage is TRBV7-2 and J usage is TRBJ2-5, with TRBD1 matching 7 bases. The germline V gene has CDR1 SGHTA and CDR2 FQGNSA. V dropped 1 base and J dropped 3; count of bases not matched to a gene: 2. The CDR3 is 14 amino acids. DNA of the CDR3: TGTGCCAGCAGCTTAGACAGGGGAAAAGAGACCCAGTACTTC. Translating gives CASSLDRGKETQYF.

The genes are TRBV2 and TRBJ2-7; the D gene is possibly TRBD1 (5 bases). The germline V gene has CDR1 SNHLY and CDR2 FYNNEI. V was cut by 9 bases and J by 3 bases, with 12 bases left in between. The CDR3 sequence is 12 residues long. CDR3 nucleotides: TGTGCCAGTGCCAGGGAAAGCTACGAGCAGTACTTC. Its protein is CASARESYEQYF.